These 32 T cell receptor beta chains were sequenced from one sample in a study of early T cells in non-severe SARS-CoV-2 infection. TCRdb redid the calling of the 5' RACE reads with MiXCR, one entry per CDR3 protein. The repertoire holds roughly 58,000 distinct CDR3 sequences, with around 12% as singletons. Sequenced: whole blood. The receptor source for this set is an adult who was a healthcare worker with PCR-confirmed SARS-CoV-2 infection or an uninfected control (not recorded which).

This clonotype was seen just once. The chain couples TRBV25-1 to TRBJ2-3, with 8 nucleotides matching TRBD2. The junction had 4 bases not matched to a gene; V was cut back by 4 bases and J by 1 base. This CDR3 spans 15 amino acids. CDR1 MGHDK and CDR2 SYGVNS come from the germline V gene. CDR3 sequence: CASSGSGGRTDTQYF. CDR3 sequence (DNA): TGTGCCAGCAGTGGGAGCGGGGGCCGCACAGATACGCAGTATTTT.

This clonotype was counted between two and nine times. The chain recombines TRBV9 with TRBJ2-2; 7 nucleotides align to TRBD1. The CDR3 loop spans 15 amino acids. Germline CDR1 SGDLS, CDR2 YYNGEE. J was trimmed by 6 bases and V by 0 bases; bases with no gene match: 5. This CDR3 reads CASSVESTGAGELFF. DNA for the CDR3: TGTGCCAGCAGCGTAGAGAGTACAGGGGCCGGGGAGCTGTTTTTT.

This clonotype appeared many times. This chain connects TRBV2 to TRBJ2-4; 8 bases fit TRBD2. Germline CDR1 SNHLY, CDR2 FYNNEI. The CDR3 covers 14 residues. Losses at the gene ends were 8 bases for V and 1 base for J; bases not matched to a gene: 4. The DNA of the CDR3 is TGTGCCAGCCTCCGGGGGGGGGCCAAAAACATTCAGTACTTC. Translated, it gives CASLRGGAKNIQYF.

This clonotype was observed a handful of times. For the CDR3, the DNA is TGCGCCAGCAGGTTACTCGGCCAACAGGGGACTGAAAAACTGTTTTTT. Protein sequence: CASRLLGQQGTEKLFF. This chain connects TRBV5-1 to TRBJ1-4; TRBD1 matches at 7 bases. CDR3 length: 16 residues. Losses at the gene ends were 5 bases for V and 7 bases for J; bases not matched to a gene: 14. Looked up from germline, CDR1 is SGHRS and CDR2 is YFSETQ.

The chain is built from TRBV7-6 and TRBJ2-5, with a possible D match to TRBD1 (5 bases). V lost 1 base to trimming and J lost 4 bases, with 10 bases between them. This CDR3 has 14 amino acids. Germline V CDR1 and CDR2: SGHVS, FNYEAQ. CDR3 sequence: CASSLGSGRETQYF. The CDR3, as DNA: TGTGCCAGCAGCTTAGGGTCAGGGCGAGAGACCCAGTACTTC.

This clonotype was detected a few times. V is TRBV6-1 and J is TRBJ2-7, with D possibly being TRBD2 (5 bases). Between the trimmed V and J ends, which lost 0 bases and 3 bases, there was a span of 9 bases. The CDR3 spans 14 residues. Germline CDR1 reads MNHNS; CDR2 reads SASEGT. CDR3 residues: CASSEAPRGYEQYF. CDR3 in DNA: TGTGCCAGCAGTGAAGCGCCCCGGGGCTACGAGCAGTACTTC.

The chain uses TRBV19 and TRBJ2-2, with TRBD1 identical over 9 bases. Germline assignment: CDR1 LNHDA and CDR2 SQIVND (reference sequence). With V trimmed by 5 bases and J by 2 bases, 6 bases remained unmatched. There are 16 residues in the CDR3. The CDR3 DNA sequence: TGTGCCAGTAGTCTCTGGACAGGGGCTAACACCGGGGAGCTGTTTTTT. It codes for CASSLWTGANTGELFF.

This clonotype showed up just a few times. The chain uses TRBV3-1 and TRBJ1-2; possible D gene TRBD1, 6 bases. Germline V gene data show CDR1 as LGHDT and CDR2 as YNNKEL (reference sequence). The CDR3 sequence is 15 residues long. Trimming stripped 4 bases from V and 7 bases from J, with 19 bases between. Here the CDR3 DNA reads TGTGCCAGCAGCCTAGACAGGCAAGCTCTACGTGGCTACACCTTC. Protein sequence: CASSLDRQALRGYTF.

In its sample, this clonotype was seen many times. The chain employs TRBV11-2 and TRBJ2-4; 8 bases are a match to TRBD2. Germline V gives CDR1 SGHAT, CDR2 FQNNGV. J lost 7 bases, V lost 2 bases, and 10 bases had no gene match. This CDR3 region has 16 residues. Here the CDR3 DNA reads TGTGCCAGCAGCTTATCCCTGGACCGGGAGGGGAACATTCAGTACTTC. Protein: CASSLSLDREGNIQYF.

With respect to this clonotype: Compared with germline, one end of the junction differs, possibly owing to a read error. This rearrangement joins TRBV20-1 to TRBJ1-6; D unresolved. This CDR3 is 13 amino acids long. From germline, CDR1 is DFQATT and CDR2 SNEGSKA (reference sequence). This CDR3 reads CSARGALASTLHF. In DNA form, the CDR3 reads TGCAGCGCTAGAGGCGCCTTGGCCTCCACCCTCCACTTT.

There are many counts of this clonotype. The junction and the germline gene differ at one end; a read error may be behind it. The rearrangement joins TRBV6-5 to TRBJ2-1; weak D call: TRBD2 (6 bases). CDR3 length equals 13 residues. Germline V lookup: CDR1 MNHEY, CDR2 SVGAGI. CDR3: CASTPPGGLEGIF. CDR3 coding DNA: TGTGCCAGCACCCCCCCCGGAGGGCTGGAAGGGATCTTC.

This clonotype was found many times. The chain recombines TRBV7-9 with TRBJ1-2; TRBD1 is a possible D gene (6 bases). With 5 bases removed from V and 4 bases from J, the gap between germline ends came to 14 bases. This CDR3 is 14 amino acids long. Germline V gives CDR1 SEHNR, CDR2 FQNEAQ (reference sequence). DNA of the CDR3: TGTGCCAGCAGCCCCCCCACAGGGCTCTATGGCTACACCTTC. Translation: CASSPPTGLYGYTF.

This clonotype has ten or more counts. The J gene is TRBJ1-1, the V gene TRBV7-6; D uncertain. Germline V CDR1 and CDR2: SGHVS, FNYEAQ. The length of the CDR3 is 14 residues. V gave up 5 bases and J gave up 0 bases, with 10 bases separating them. DNA for the CDR3: TGTGCCAGCAGCCAGCTTCCGTTGAACACTGAAGCTTTCTTT. This encodes CASSQLPLNTEAFF. Variable domain in full (rest from reference TRBV7-6 and TRBJ1-1): GAGVSQSPRYKVTKRGQDVALRCDPISGHVSLYWYRQALGQGPEFLTYFNYEAQQDKSGLPNDRFSAERPEGSISTLTIQRTEQRDSAMYRCASSQLPLNTEAFFGQGTRLTVV.

J is TRBJ1-2 and V is TRBV6-5; TRBD1 matches 10 bases. CDR1 MNHEY and CDR2 SVGAGI come from the germline V gene. V was pared by 6 bases and J by 5 bases, with 9 bases of the junction left unmatched. This CDR3 has 15 amino acids. The CDR3, as DNA: TGTGCCAGCAGGGCCCGGGACAGGGGCCTTTATGGCTACACCTTC. This encodes CASRARDRGLYGYTF.

This chain joins TRBV30 and TRBJ1-1, with D hard to call. The CDR3 loop spans 13 amino acids. Between the trimmed V and J ends, which lost 0 bases and 1 base, there was a span of 6 bases. CDR1 and CDR2 from the germline V gene are GTSNPN and SVGIG (reference sequence). The CDR3, as DNA: TGTGCCTGGAGTGTACGGCGGAACACTGAAGCTTTCTTT. It codes for CAWSVRRNTEAFF.

This clonotype was counted only a few times. This sequence joins TRBV20-1 and TRBJ2-1; 7 positions match TRBD2. The CDR3 totals 15 residues. V gave up 0 bases and J gave up 3 bases; unmatched junction bases: 5. Per the germline V gene, CDR1 is DFQATT and CDR2 is SNEGSKA (reference sequence). CDR3 sequence: CSARDVGGGYNEQFF. The DNA of the CDR3 is TGCAGTGCTAGAGATGTCGGCGGGGGCTACAATGAGCAGTTCTTC.

This clonotype was counted between two and nine times. The chain couples TRBV6-2 or TRBV6-3 to TRBJ1-1; 7 nucleotides align to TRBD1. Per the germline V gene, CDR1 is MNHEY and CDR2 is SVGEGT. The CDR3 has 14 residues. V gave up 7 bases and J gave up 4 bases; unmatched junction bases: 9. For the CDR3, the DNA is TGTGCCAGCACCCGGAGCAGGGGGGGCACTGAAGCTTTCTTT. This codes for CASTRSRGGTEAFF.

The chain uses TRBV6-5 and TRBJ2-3; D tentatively reads TRBD1 or TRBD2 (5 bases each). Germline lookup yields CDR1 MNHEY and CDR2 SVGAGI. Between the trimmed V and J ends, which lost 0 bases and 1 base, there was a span of 11 bases. The CDR3 runs 16 residues. The CDR3 nucleotides read TGTGCCAGCAGTTACTCCGAGCAGGGAGGCACAGATACGCAGTATTTT. The encoded protein is CASSYSEQGGTDTQYF.

The chain carries TRBV4-3 and TRBJ1-2; 7 nucleotides agree with TRBD1. The CDR3 spans 19 residues. Germline V lookup: CDR1 LGHNA, CDR2 YSLEER. V trimming: 1 base; J trimming: 4 bases; junction bases outside the gene matches: 18. The CDR3 DNA reads as TGCGCCAGCAGCCAAGTTTGGGAGATTGAGACAGGGAATGCCTATGGCTACACCTTC. This translates into CASSQVWEIETGNAYGYTF.

The V and J genes are TRBV11-2 and TRBJ1-1; D not certain. In germline, CDR1 is SGHAT, CDR2 FQNNGV. V was pared by 0 bases and J by 10 bases, with 6 bases between. The CDR3 has 11 amino acids. CDR3 sequence reads: CASSLEVAAFF. CDR3 DNA: TGTGCCAGCAGCTTAGAGGTAGCAGCTTTCTTT. Combining the CDR3 with reference TRBV11-2 and TRBJ1-1 gives the whole variable domain EAGVAQSPRYKIIEKRQSVAFWCNPISGHATLYWYQQILGQGPKLLIQFQNNGVVDDSQLPKDRFSAERLKGVDSTLKIQPAKLEDSAVYLCASSLEVAAFFGQGTRLTVV.

This clonotype appeared a few times. V gene TRBV5-4 combines with J gene TRBJ1-1; 7 positions match TRBD1. V lost 5 bases to trimming and J lost 4 bases; unmatched junction nucleotides: 5. The germline CDR1 and CDR2 sequences are SGHNT and YYREEE (reference sequence). This CDR3 is 13 amino acids long. CDR3 DNA: TGTGCCAGCAGGGACAGGAGGGGCACTGAAGCTTTCTTT. This sequence encodes CASRDRRGTEAFF. Filled out from reference TRBV5-4 and TRBJ1-1, the complete variable domain reads ETGVTQSPTHLIKTRGQQVTLRCSSQSGHNTVSWYQQALGQGPQFIFQYYREEENGRGNFPPRFSGLQFPNYSSELNVNALELDDSALYLCASRDRRGTEAFFGQGTRLTVV.

This clonotype was seen only a few times. This sequence joins TRBV15 and TRBJ1-1, with a possible D match to TRBD1 (5 bases). Germline values: CDR1 LNHNV, CDR2 YYDKDF (reference sequence). This CDR3 comprises 14 residues. Trimming took off 0 bases at V and 5 bases at J, with 10 bases between the two ends. For the CDR3, the DNA is TGTGCCACCAGCAGAGAATGGGACCCAACTGAAGCTTTCTTT. Amino acid sequence: CATSREWDPTEAFF. The variable domain in full, with the rest retrieved from reference TRBV15 and TRBJ1-1, is DAMVIQNPRYQVTQFGKPVTLSCSQTLNHNVMYWYQQKSSQAPKLLFHYYDKDFNNEADTPDNFQSRRPNTSFCFLDIRSPGLGDTAMYLCATSREWDPTEAFFGQGTRLTVV.

V gene TRBV7-8 combines with J gene TRBJ2-5; 11 nucleotides match TRBD2. The trim removed 5 bases at V and 5 bases at J, leaving 7 bases unmatched. Germline V CDR1 and CDR2: SGHVS, FQNEAQ. The length of the CDR3 is 15 residues. DNA for the CDR3: TGTGCCAGCAGCCTTAGCGGGGGGGCCTACGAGACCCAGTACTTC. This translates into CASSLSGGAYETQYF.

This clonotype occurred many times. V and J are TRBV20-1 and TRBJ2-5; 11 bases are shared with TRBD2. Germline V gives CDR1 DFQATT, CDR2 SNEGSKA (reference sequence). V dropped 1 base and J dropped 5; count of bases not matched to a gene: 15. The CDR3 totals 18 residues. CDR3 coding DNA: TGCAGTGCTAGAGTTACACCCGGGACTAGCGGCTCCCCGGAGACCCAGTACTTC. Its protein product is CSARVTPGTSGSPETQYF.

This sequence joins TRBV4-3 and TRBJ2-5; 7 bases are a match to TRBD1. Per the germline V gene, CDR1 is LGHNA and CDR2 is YSLEER. This CDR3 region has 14 residues. Unmatched junction bases numbered 4, after V lost 2 bases and J lost 4 bases. The DNA of the CDR3 is TGCGCCAGCAGCCAATGGACAGGTGGAGAGACCCAGTACTTC. Translating it yields CASSQWTGGETQYF.

This chain joins TRBV7-2 and TRBJ1-1, with D hard to call. CDR1 and CDR2 (germline): SGHTA, FQGNSA. The V and J ends lost 6 bases and 1 base respectively, with 15 bases between them. The CDR3 covers 15 residues. CDR3 nucleotides: TGTGCCAGCAGTCTCGCGCATAGGTCGAACACTGAAGCTTTCTTT. Amino acids: CASSLAHRSNTEAFF. Full variable domain (rest looked up from reference TRBV7-2 and TRBJ1-1): GAGVSQSPSNKVTEKGKDVELRCDPISGHTALYWYRQSLGQGLEFLIYFQGNSAPDKSGLPSDRFSAERTGGSVSTLTIQRTQQEDSAVYLCASSLAHRSNTEAFFGQGTRLTVV.

This clonotype counts as medium-sized. This chain uses TRBV28 with TRBJ1-2; TRBD1 matches 7 bases. Germline CDR1 is MDHEN and CDR2 is SYDVKM. V lost 7 bases and J lost 6; bases outside the gene matches: 8. The CDR3 sequence is 13 residues long. CDR3 DNA: TGTGCCAGCACTTCCCGGGACAGAGATGGCTACACCTTC. Translating it yields CASTSRDRDGYTF.

This clonotype was counted a few times. This chain connects TRBV28 to TRBJ2-1, with 9 bases identical to TRBD2. The trim removed 5 bases at V and 9 bases at J, leaving 5 bases unmatched. The CDR3 covers 13 residues. Germline V gives CDR1 MDHEN, CDR2 SYDVKM. The CDR3 coding sequence is TGTGCCAGCAGTGAGCGGGGGGCACCTGAGCAGTTCTTC. The encoded protein is CASSERGAPEQFF.

This clonotype was seen many times. The chain employs TRBV20-1 and TRBJ2-7; D not certain. The CDR3 contains 13 residues. With 3 bases removed from V and 5 bases from J, the gap between germline ends came to 14 bases. Germline V gene sequence: CDR1 DFQATT, CDR2 SNEGSKA (reference sequence). CDR3: CSASGRSMDEQYF. CDR3 bases: TGCAGTGCTAGTGGTCGGAGTATGGACGAGCAGTACTTC.

This clonotype was counted between two and nine times. V is TRBV30 and J is TRBJ2-3; D unresolved. The CDR3 has 12 residues. The V and J ends lost 1 base and 2 bases respectively, with 4 bases between them. CDR1 and CDR2 (germline): GTSNPN, SVGIG (reference sequence). The CDR3 loop reads CAWSDDTDTQYF. CDR3 coding DNA: TGTGCCTGGAGTGACGACACAGATACGCAGTATTTT.

This clonotype was seen many times. The gene calls are TRBV29-1 and TRBJ2-5; TRBD2 agrees at 8 bases. V was clipped by 7 bases and J by 1 base; unmatched bases: 5. CDR3 size: 13 residues. From germline, CDR1 is SQVTM and CDR2 ANQGSEA. CDR3 DNA sequence: TGCAGCGCTGGGCGGGGGGTCCAAGAGACCCAGTACTTC. Translating it yields CSAGRGVQETQYF.

V gene TRBV5-5 combines with J gene TRBJ2-7; the match to TRBD2 covers 9 bases. CDR3 length equals 14 residues. The germline V gene encodes CDR1 SGHKS and CDR2 YYEKEE (reference sequence). V lost 1 base and J lost 2; bases outside the gene matches: 1. DNA of the CDR3: TGTGCCAGCAGCTTGATAGCGGGGGCCTACGAGCAGTACTTC. It yields the protein CASSLIAGAYEQYF.